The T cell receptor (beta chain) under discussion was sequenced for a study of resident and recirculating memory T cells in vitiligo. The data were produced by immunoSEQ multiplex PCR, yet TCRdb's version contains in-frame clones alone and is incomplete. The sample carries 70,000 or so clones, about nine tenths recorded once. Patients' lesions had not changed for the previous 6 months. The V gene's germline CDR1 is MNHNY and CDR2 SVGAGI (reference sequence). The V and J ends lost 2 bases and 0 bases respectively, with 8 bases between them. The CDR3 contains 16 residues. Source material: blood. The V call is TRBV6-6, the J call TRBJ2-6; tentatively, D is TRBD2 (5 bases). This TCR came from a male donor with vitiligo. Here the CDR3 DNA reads TGTGCCAGCAGTTACCTCGGGGACTCTGGGGCCAACGTCCTGACTTTC. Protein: CASSYLGDSGANVLTF.